One sample yielded the 7 T cell receptor beta chains listed below, sequenced in a study of T cell changes during pregnancy in multiple sclerosis. This table comes from immunoSEQ multiplex PCR, and its TCRdb copy is limited to in-frame clones, with some not included. The data show fewer than 80,000 clones, around nine tenths seen once. The sample here was CD4+ T cells from peripheral blood mononuclear cells, taken in the third trimester of pregnancy. These receptors were taken from a female donor in good health, enrolled as a control in a pregnancy study.

V gene TRBV7-9 combines with J gene TRBJ2-2, with 10 bases lining up with TRBD1. This CDR3 has 16 residues. After removal of 5 bases from V and 6 bases from J, the junction contained 9 bases not matched to a gene. Per germline, CDR1 SEHNR and CDR2 FQNEAQ (reference sequence). CDR3 protein: CASSIYRDRGPGELFF. CDR3 sequence (DNA): TGTGCCAGCAGCATCTACCGGGACAGGGGTCCCGGGGAGCTGTTTTTT.

The rearrangement joins TRBV6-1 to TRBJ1-2; 8 positions agree with TRBD1. The CDR3 sequence is 14 residues long. V trimming: 3 bases; J trimming: 2 bases; junction bases outside the gene matches: 2. Germline V gene sequence: CDR1 MNHNS, CDR2 SASEGT. The CDR3 region has the DNA TGTGCCAGCAGTGAGACAGGGGCCAACTATGGCTACACCTTC. Translated, it gives CASSETGANYGYTF.

This rearrangement joins TRBV7-9 to TRBJ1-5; 7 bases agree with TRBD1. The CDR3 runs to 15 residues. CDR1 SEHNR and CDR2 FQNEAQ come from the germline V gene (reference sequence). V gave up 5 bases and J gave up 0 bases; unmatched junction bases: 4. CDR3 sequence reads: CASSLTGPSNQPQHF. The CDR3 coding sequence is TGTGCCAGCAGCCTGACAGGGCCTAGCAATCAGCCCCAGCATTTT.

V gene TRBV6-5 combines with J gene TRBJ2-7; the D gene is possibly TRBD2 (5 bases). There are 14 residues in the CDR3. The germline V gene encodes CDR1 MNHEY and CDR2 SVGAGI. Trimming stripped 6 bases from V and 2 bases from J, with 14 bases between. CDR3 amino acids: CASRPLGSTYEQYF. CDR3 DNA sequence: TGTGCCAGCAGACCTCTGGGGAGCACCTACGAGCAGTACTTC.

This clone was picked up one time. This chain connects TRBV9 to TRBJ2-7; possibly TRBD2 for D (5 bases). CDR1 SGDLS and CDR2 YYNGEE come from the germline V gene. Trimming took off 4 bases at V and 2 bases at J, with 16 bases between the two ends. The length of the CDR3 is 15 residues. The CDR3 coding sequence is TGTGCCAGCAGCCCTCGGGTGAGCGGAGCCTACGAGCAGTACTTC. Translating gives CASSPRVSGAYEQYF.

This chain joins TRBV5-4 and TRBJ2-1; D gene unclear. This CDR3 comprises 15 residues. The germline V and J ends were trimmed by 0 bases and 4 bases, with 11 bases remaining between them. The germline gives CDR1 SGHNT, CDR2 YYREEE (reference sequence). CDR3 in amino acids: CASSLDPAQYNEQFF. The DNA of the CDR3 is TGTGCCAGCAGCTTGGACCCAGCACAGTACAATGAGCAGTTCTTC. Full variable domain (missing parts from reference TRBV5-4 and TRBJ2-1): ETGVTQSPTHLIKTRGQQVTLRCSSQSGHNTVSWYQQALGQGPQFIFQYYREEENGRGNFPPRFSGLQFPNYSSELNVNALELDDSALYLCASSLDPAQYNEQFFGPGTRLTVL.

V usage is TRBV19 and J usage is TRBJ1-4; D is unclear. This CDR3 has 16 residues. Germline CDR1 LNHDA, CDR2 SQIVND (reference sequence). Trimming removed 5 bases from V and 0 bases from J, with 13 bases in between. CDR3 residues: CASSQPAGATNEKLFF. The CDR3 bases are TGTGCCAGTAGTCAGCCAGCAGGTGCAACTAATGAAAAACTGTTTTTT.